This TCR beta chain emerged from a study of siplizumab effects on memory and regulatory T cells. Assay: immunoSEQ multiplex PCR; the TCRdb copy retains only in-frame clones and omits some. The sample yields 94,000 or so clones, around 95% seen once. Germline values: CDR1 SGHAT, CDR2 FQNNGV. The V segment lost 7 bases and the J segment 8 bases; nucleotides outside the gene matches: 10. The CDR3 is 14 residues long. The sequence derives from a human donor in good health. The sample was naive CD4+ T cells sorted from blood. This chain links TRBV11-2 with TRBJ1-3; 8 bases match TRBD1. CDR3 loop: CASTQRQGRDTIYF. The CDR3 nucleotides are TGTGCCAGCACCCAACGACAGGGGAGGGACACCATATATTTT.